The 7 T cell receptor beta chains listed next were all sequenced from one sample in a study of cytomegalovirus exposure and HLA in healthy donors. Vbeta (60) and Jbeta (13) primers were used in the PCR. Libraries were prepared by immunoSEQ multiplex PCR; TCRdb keeps only in-frame clonotypes and omits some of them. The sample comprises around 200,000 clones, around three quarters of which are singletons, and approximately 4.7% rests with the top ten. The sequenced material came from PBMCs. Receptor source: a woman aged 25 to 39 in good health and CMV-seropositive.

This chain links TRBV4-3 with TRBJ2-1; 7 bases align to TRBD2. This CDR3 comprises 14 residues. Germline CDR1 reads LGHNA; CDR2 reads YSLEER. The J segment lost 9 bases and the V segment lost 0 bases, leaving 5 bases of the junction unmatched. CDR3 protein: CASSQDRTRGEQFF. In DNA form, the CDR3 reads TGCGCCAGCAGCCAAGATAGGACTAGGGGTGAGCAGTTCTTC.

V and J are TRBV7-9 and TRBJ2-7; 12 positions match TRBD2. Germline loops: CDR1 SEHNR, CDR2 FQNEAQ (reference sequence). The CDR3 length is 16 residues. V gave up 5 bases and J gave up 12 bases; unmatched junction bases: 17. The CDR3 here is CASSPLSGLAGSLWYF. The CDR3 DNA sequence: TGTGCCAGCAGCCCCTTATCGGGACTAGCGGGTTCCCTCTGGTACTTC.

This sequence joins TRBV2 and TRBJ2-3, with a tentative D call TRBD1 (6 bases). Germline loops: CDR1 SNHLY, CDR2 FYNNEI. This CDR3 comprises 14 residues. V was shortened by 1 base and J by 2 bases, with 7 bases between the two germline ends. The CDR3 sequence: CASSEDRATDTQYF. In DNA, the CDR3 is TGTGCCAGCAGTGAAGACAGGGCCACAGATACGCAGTATTTT.

The chain joins TRBV6-5 to TRBJ2-5; TRBD1 is a possible D gene (6 bases). V lost 4 bases to trimming and J lost 4 bases, with 19 bases between them. The CDR3 extends over 16 amino acids. The germline V gene has CDR1 MNHEY and CDR2 SVGAGI. The CDR3 DNA reads as TGTGCCAGCAGTTCCAGACAGGCTGGGAGAGGAGAGACCCAGTACTTC. Translation: CASSSRQAGRGETQYF.

This chain connects TRBV15 to TRBJ2-7, with a tentative D call TRBD1 (5 bases). Germline assignment: CDR1 LNHNV and CDR2 YYDKDF (reference sequence). This CDR3 has 14 residues. Trimming shortened V by 1 base and J by 4 bases, and 11 bases separated the two germline ends. CDR3 sequence reads: CATSRGTQGYEQYF. The CDR3 DNA reads as TGTGCCACCAGCAGAGGAACCCAGGGTTACGAGCAGTACTTC.

The chain employs TRBV9 and TRBJ2-1; D might be TRBD2 (6 bases). The CDR3 has 15 amino acids. The germline V and J ends were trimmed by 1 base and 5 bases, with 13 bases remaining between them. Germline CDR1 reads SGDLS; CDR2 reads YYNGEE. The CDR3 sequence: CASSVRAGRDNEQFF. The DNA for the CDR3 is TGTGCCAGCAGCGTACGGGCGGGAAGAGACAATGAGCAGTTCTTC.

The rearrangement uses TRBV7-9 and TRBJ1-2; 8 bases agree with TRBD1. J was trimmed by 2 bases and V by 5 bases; bases with no gene match: 7. Per the germline V gene, CDR1 is SEHNR and CDR2 is FQNEAQ (reference sequence). The length of the CDR3 is 15 residues. Here the CDR3 DNA reads TGTGCCAGCAGCAGATACAGGGGGGACAACTATGGCTACACCTTC. Translation gives CASSRYRGDNYGYTF.